One and the same sample provided the 23 T cell receptor beta chains below, sequenced in a study of T-cell memory formation after mild COVID-19. TCRdb reprocessed the 5' RACE reads with MiXCR, giving one entry per CDR3 protein. Altogether 400,000 or so distinct CDR3 sequences are present, 21% being singletons, with the ten largest covering around an eighth. The sequenced sample consisted of PBMCs or a T cell subset sorted from them (not recorded which). The receptors derive from an adult woman who had mild COVID-19 (a few samples of this study predate the infection). Cell type and time point are not known.

This clonotype turned up a few times. The chain employs TRBV15 and TRBJ2-5; possible D gene TRBD1, 7 bases. V was clipped by 2 bases and J by 2 bases, with 15 bases between them. CDR3 length: 16 residues. Germline CDR1 LNHNV, CDR2 YYDKDF (reference sequence). The CDR3 DNA follows: TGTGCCACCAGCAGAAATCGTCAGGGGGGTCAAGAGACCCAGTACTTC. Amino acids: CATSRNRQGGQETQYF.

This clonotype showed up many times. The V and J genes are TRBV29-1 and TRBJ2-7; TRBD1 aligns across 7 bases. Losses at the gene ends were 8 bases for V and 2 bases for J; bases not matched to a gene: 12. The CDR3 has 14 residues. Germline CDR1 reads SQVTM; CDR2 reads ANQGSEA. The CDR3 sequence: CSTRDRDRTYEQYF. The CDR3 DNA follows: TGCAGCACAAGAGACCGGGACAGAACCTACGAGCAGTACTTC.

This chain connects TRBV12-3 or TRBV12-4 to TRBJ1-5; 8 positions match TRBD1. There are 13 residues in the CDR3. Unmatched junction bases numbered 10, after V lost 7 bases and J lost 11 bases. The CDR3, as DNA: TGTGCCAGCAAGGTGACAGGGGATTTGGCCCAGCATTTT. The encoded protein is CASKVTGDLAQHF.

This clonotype was seen at least ten times. The chain recombines TRBV20-1 with TRBJ1-2; perhaps TRBD1 as D (6 bases). Germline CDR1 and CDR2: DFQATT and SNEGSKA (reference sequence). The CDR3 consists of 14 residues. V was cut by 3 bases and J by 6 bases, with 17 bases left in between. DNA for the CDR3: TGCAGTGCTAGCAAGCTGGGGGCGGCGAATGGCTACACCTTC. Protein: CSASKLGAANGYTF.

This clonotype has only a few counts. This rearrangement joins TRBV5-1 to TRBJ2-5; 11 bases match TRBD2. The CDR3 contains 14 residues. Per germline, CDR1 SGHRS and CDR2 YFSETQ. Trimming cost V 2 bases and J 5 bases; bases outside gene matches: 2. CDR3 nucleotide sequence: TGCGCCAGCAGCTTTAGCGGGGGGGCTGAGACCCAGTACTTC. This sequence encodes CASSFSGGAETQYF. The variable domain in full, with the rest retrieved from reference TRBV5-1 and TRBJ2-5, is KAGVTQTPRYLIKTRGQQVTLSCSPISGHRSVSWYQQTPGQGLQFLFEYFSETQRNKGNFPGRFSGRQFSNSRSEMNVSTLELGDSALYLCASSFSGGAETQYFGPGTRLLVL.

This clonotype was picked up many times. The V call is TRBV11-2, the J call TRBJ2-1; 7 nucleotides match TRBD2. There are 17 residues in the CDR3. CDR1 and CDR2 from the germline V gene are SGHAT and FQNNGV. Trimming at V came to 4 bases and at J to 0 bases, leaving 9 bases not matched to a gene. DNA of the CDR3: TGTGCCAGCAGCTCCCGGGGTGGCGGGGGCTCCTACAATGAGCAGTTCTTC. Encoded protein: CASSSRGGGGSYNEQFF.

The chain recombines TRBV29-1 with TRBJ1-5, with TRBD1 matching 8 bases. The junction had 8 bases not matched to a gene; V was cut back by 6 bases and J by 4 bases. Germline V gene sequence: CDR1 SQVTM, CDR2 ANQGSEA. CDR3 length equals 14 residues. CDR3 region: CSVWTGRPNQPQHF. DNA for the CDR3: TGCAGCGTATGGACAGGGAGACCAAATCAGCCCCAGCATTTT.

J is TRBJ2-2 and V is TRBV12-3 or TRBV12-4; D call uncertain. CDR3 size: 12 residues. Trimming cost V 10 bases and J 6 bases, with 12 bases left between them. The CDR3 DNA reads TGTGCCACGTCAATACGGCCCGGGGAGCTGTTTTTT. Translating gives CATSIRPGELFF.

In this sample, this clonotype turned up a few times. The rearrangement joins TRBV7-8 to TRBJ1-6; 8 nucleotides align to TRBD1. The CDR3 sequence is 14 residues long. Germline V gives CDR1 SGHVS, CDR2 FQNEAQ. J lost 8 bases, V lost 3 bases, and 3 bases had no gene match. This chain's CDR3 is CASSLPGGDSPLHF. CDR3 nucleotide sequence: TGTGCCAGCAGCTTGCCAGGGGGCGATTCACCCCTCCACTTT. The full variable domain, rest sourced from reference TRBV7-8 and TRBJ1-6, is GAGVSQSPRYKVAKRGQDVALRCDPISGHVSLFWYQQALGQGPEFLTYFQNEAQLDKSGLPSDRFFAERPEGSVSTLKIQRTQQEDSAVYLCASSLPGGDSPLHFGNGTRLTVT.

This CDR3 is CASQQMAIEAFF. The CDR3 region has the DNA TGTGCCAGCCAGCAAATGGCGATTGAAGCTTTCTTT. The V and J genes are TRBV9 and TRBJ1-1; D is unresolved. The CDR3 runs 12 residues. V was clipped by 7 bases and J by 7 bases, with 14 bases between them. Germline CDR1 and CDR2: SGDLS and YYNGEE.

The chain carries TRBV5-6 and TRBJ1-1, with a weak D call TRBD1 (5 bases). With 4 bases removed from V and 3 bases from J, the gap between germline ends came to 16 bases. The CDR3 loop spans 15 amino acids. Germline loops: CDR1 SGHDT, CDR2 YYEEEE. The DNA for the CDR3 is TGTGCCAGCAGCCTACTAGGGGTGTTGGACACTGAAGCTTTCTTT. Its translation is CASSLLGVLDTEAFF. The complete variable domain, with remaining parts taken from reference TRBV5-6 and TRBJ1-1, reads DAGVTQSPTHLIKTRGQQVTLRCSPKSGHDTVSWYQQALGQGPQFIFQYYEEEERQRGNFPDRFSGHQFPNYSSELNVNALLLGDSALYLCASSLLGVLDTEAFFGQGTRLTVV.

This clonotype was recorded at least ten times. The chain carries TRBV12-3 or TRBV12-4 and TRBJ2-2; D gene ambiguous. The CDR3 length is 12 residues. V shed 5 bases and J shed 3 bases, with 4 bases lying between them. The CDR3 sequence is CASSHYTGELFF. CDR3 in DNA: TGTGCCAGCAGTCACTACACCGGGGAGCTGTTTTTT.

This clonotype was counted only a few times. Its ends do not fully match the called genes, so a read error is possible. V usage is TRBV7-7 and J usage is TRBJ2-7; D is ambiguous. The CDR3 has 10 residues. From germline, CDR1 is SSHAT and CDR2 FNYEAQ (reference sequence). DNA for the CDR3: TGTGCCAGCAGCTCCAACGAGCAGTACTTC. It yields the protein CASSSNEQYF.

The rearrangement uses TRBV6-1 and TRBJ2-1; D gene unclear. The CDR3 totals 12 residues. The V end lost 4 bases, the J end lost 8 bases, and 9 bases lay between the germline ends. Germline V CDR1 and CDR2: MNHNS, SASEGT. CDR3 sequence: CASSVVADEQFF. The CDR3 DNA reads TGTGCCAGCAGTGTTGTTGCTGATGAGCAGTTCTTC.

The V gene is TRBV20-1, the J gene TRBJ2-7, with a weak D call TRBD2 (5 bases). Germline V CDR1 and CDR2: DFQATT, SNEGSKA (reference sequence). The CDR3 runs 12 residues. V lost 6 bases to trimming and J lost 0 bases, with 9 bases between them. DNA of the CDR3: TGCAGTGCCCTACTAGACTCCTACGAGCAGTACTTC. Its protein is CSALLDSYEQYF.

This clonotype was picked up a small number of times. The chain uses TRBV7-9 and TRBJ2-7, with unresolved D. Looked up from germline, CDR1 is SEHNR and CDR2 is FQNEAQ (reference sequence). The CDR3 runs 15 residues. The V and J ends lost 1 base and 5 bases respectively, with 15 bases between them. This CDR3 is CASSLVVIGNHEQYF. CDR3 DNA: TGTGCCAGCAGCTTAGTTGTAATAGGGAATCACGAGCAGTACTTC.

This clonotype was detected only a few times. This chain connects TRBV7-9 to TRBJ2-1; 13 nucleotides match TRBD2. V shed 5 bases and J 10 bases; nucleotides not matched to a gene: 8. CDR3 length: 15 residues. Germline CDR1 is SEHNR and CDR2 is FQNEAQ (reference sequence). The CDR3 reads CASSPGTSGTTEQFF. The CDR3 DNA follows: TGTGCCAGCAGCCCCGGGACTAGCGGGACGACGGAGCAGTTCTTC.

This chain connects TRBV15 to TRBJ2-2, with D unresolved. The CDR3 is made up of 13 amino acids. The V gene's germline CDR1 is LNHNV and CDR2 YYDKDF (reference sequence). Trimming left V 6 bases short and J 5 bases short, with 10 bases between. The CDR3 DNA is TGTGCCACCAGTCAAGGCCCGACCGGGGAGCTGTTTTTT. The encoded protein is CATSQGPTGELFF.

The chain combines TRBV7-3 with TRBJ2-3; D assignment may be TRBD1 or TRBD2 (6 bases each). CDR3 length: 15 residues. V gave up 2 bases and J gave up 5 bases, with 14 bases separating them. Germline CDR1 reads SGHTA; CDR2 reads FQGTGA. Here the CDR3 DNA reads TGTGCCAGCAGCTTAGCGGGACAACTAGGAGATACGCAGTATTTT. Its translation is CASSLAGQLGDTQYF.

This clonotype has more than one count but fewer than ten. CDR3 sequence: CASSHRTGGQPQHF. CDR3 bases: TGCGCCAGCAGCCACCGGACAGGGGGCCAGCCCCAGCATTTT. The chain couples TRBV4-3 to TRBJ1-5; 11 bases map to TRBD1. V lost 3 bases to trimming and J lost 7 bases; unmatched junction nucleotides: 2. Germline loops: CDR1 LGHNA, CDR2 YSLEER. This CDR3 comprises 14 residues.

The chain combines TRBV20-1 with TRBJ2-7, with 8 nucleotides matching TRBD1. The V gene end was trimmed by 3 bases and the J gene end by 3 bases; junction bases not matched to a gene: 4. The CDR3 extends over 13 amino acids. Germline V lookup: CDR1 DFQATT, CDR2 SNEGSKA (reference sequence). CDR3 in DNA: TGCAGTGCTAGGGGACAGGACAACTACGAGCAGTACTTC. Translated: CSARGQDNYEQYF.

The V and J genes are TRBV2 and TRBJ1-1; no firm D call. This CDR3 has 16 amino acids. The germline V and J ends were trimmed by 3 bases and 0 bases, with 14 bases remaining between them. Per the germline V gene, CDR1 is SNHLY and CDR2 is FYNNEI. DNA of the CDR3: TGTGCCAGCAGTGATGGAAGGATATCCTTGAACACTGAAGCTTTCTTT. This translates into CASSDGRISLNTEAFF.

The chain joins TRBV3-1 to TRBJ1-2; no firm D call. Per germline, CDR1 LGHDT and CDR2 YNNKEL (reference sequence). This CDR3 is 13 amino acids long. V lost 0 bases to trimming and J lost 4 bases, with 6 bases between them. DNA for the CDR3: TGTGCCAGCAGCCAAGATAGCGCCTATGGCTACACCTTC. This translates into CASSQDSAYGYTF.